These 30 T cell receptor beta chains share one sample of origin, sequenced in a study of T-cell reconstitution after alpha-beta-depleted transplantation in children. This sample's TCRbeta library carried unique molecular identifier barcodes. From the PCR reads, TCRdb called clonotypes with MiXCR, one entry per CDR3 protein. This table holds about 250,000 distinct CDR3 sequences, roughly a quarter found once. Sequencing used PBMCs, mostly from graft donor cells, obtained 360 days after TCRalphabeta/CD19-depleted stem cell transplant. The receptors derive from a female patient aged 2 to 10 who had a stem cell transplant for congenital amegakaryocytic thrombocytopenia, so the T cells may come from the graft donor.

In this sample, this clonotype turned up a few times. The chain uses TRBV20-1 and TRBJ2-1; 9 bases are shared with TRBD2. Trimming removed 3 bases from V and 5 bases from J; junction bases left unmatched: 8. The germline V gene encodes CDR1 DFQATT and CDR2 SNEGSKA (reference sequence). The length of the CDR3 is 15 residues. CDR3 DNA: TGCAGTGCTAGCGGGCGGGAGGGCCTCGACAATGAGCAGTTCTTC. Translation gives CSASGREGLDNEQFF.

This clonotype has a handful of counts. As DNA, the CDR3 is TGCAGTGCTAGGTGGGATGTATCCTACGAGCAGTACTTC. Protein sequence: CSARWDVSYEQYF. The rearrangement joins TRBV20-1 to TRBJ2-7; D is ambiguous. The V gene lost 3 bases and the J gene lost 1 base, with 10 bases spanning the gap. CDR3 size: 13 residues. From germline, CDR1 is DFQATT and CDR2 SNEGSKA (reference sequence).

The chain is built from TRBV27 and TRBJ2-1; the match to TRBD2 covers 7 bases. Per the germline V gene, CDR1 is MNHEY and CDR2 is SMNVEV (reference sequence). V lost 3 bases and J lost 8; bases outside the gene matches: 4. This CDR3 is 13 amino acids long. The CDR3 region has the DNA TGTGCCAGCAGTTTTCGGGGAGGGGATGAGCAGTTCTTC. Its protein is CASSFRGGDEQFF.

V gene TRBV27 combines with J gene TRBJ2-2; no clear D gene. Per the germline V gene, CDR1 is MNHEY and CDR2 is SMNVEV (reference sequence). This CDR3 has 21 amino acids. Trimming removed 5 bases at V and 3 bases at J, with 31 bases between. The CDR3 loop is CASSHLHSPPRTGRHTGELFF. CDR3 nucleotides: TGTGCCAGCAGTCACTTACATTCCCCCCCTCGAACCGGGCGACACACCGGGGAGCTGTTTTTT.

Only a few counts were recorded for this clonotype. J is TRBJ1-1 and V is TRBV5-6; D not resolved. Per germline, CDR1 SGHDT and CDR2 YYEEEE. This CDR3 is 16 amino acids long. The V end lost 7 bases, the J end lost 2 bases, and 21 bases lay between the germline ends. The CDR3 spells CASVSAELTSNTEAFF. The CDR3 DNA reads TGTGCCAGCGTGTCTGCCGAACTGACGTCTAACACTGAAGCTTTCTTT.

The genes are TRBV4-1 and TRBJ2-1; D unclear. V lost 3 bases and J 0 bases, leaving 9 bases between the germline ends. Germline V gene data show CDR1 as MGHRA and CDR2 as YSYEKL. CDR3 size: 15 residues. This CDR3 is CASSHTESSYNEQFF. In nucleotides, the CDR3 is TGCGCCAGCAGCCATACAGAGAGCTCCTACAATGAGCAGTTCTTC.

This clonotype was observed a handful of times. The V gene is TRBV12-3 or TRBV12-4, the J gene TRBJ2-2; weak D call: TRBD2 (6 bases). CDR3 length: 15 residues. V was trimmed by 7 bases and J by 4 bases, leaving 16 bases between them. The CDR3 reads CASIRSGHVTGELFF. CDR3 nucleotide sequence: TGTGCCAGCATTCGCAGCGGGCACGTCACCGGGGAGCTGTTTTTT.

This sequence joins TRBV27 and TRBJ2-3; D is possibly TRBD2 (6 bases). This CDR3 comprises 15 residues. CDR1 and CDR2 (germline): MNHEY, SMNVEV (reference sequence). V was shortened by 5 bases and J by 0 bases, with 12 bases between the two germline ends. CDR3 amino acids: CASSPAGISTDTQYF. The DNA of the CDR3 is TGTGCCAGCAGTCCTGCGGGGATAAGCACAGATACGCAGTATTTT.

The chain employs TRBV28 and TRBJ2-1; D remains unclear. Trimming stripped 2 bases from V and 6 bases from J, with 5 bases between. The CDR3 runs 12 residues. Germline loops: CDR1 MDHEN, CDR2 SYDVKM. Written as DNA, the CDR3 is TGTGCCAGCAGTTTAAAATCCAATGAGCAGTTCTTC. Translating it yields CASSLKSNEQFF.

The sample holds a few counts of this clonotype. The chain links TRBV4-1 to TRBJ2-3, with D possibly TRBD2 on 7 matching bases. Trimming stripped 0 bases from V and 4 bases from J, with 17 bases between. The CDR3 length is 17 residues. CDR1 MGHRA and CDR2 YSYEKL come from the germline V gene. CDR3 bases: TGCGCCAGCAGCCAAGAAGGGTACGGGGGGCAGGCAGATACGCAGTATTTT. Translating it yields CASSQEGYGGQADTQYF.

This clonotype appeared many times. V gene TRBV4-2 combines with J gene TRBJ2-3, with D possibly being TRBD2 (6 bases). Trimming cost V 4 bases and J 4 bases, with 18 bases left between them. The V gene's germline CDR1 is LGHNA and CDR2 YNFKEQ. CDR3 length equals 16 residues. The CDR3 sequence is CASSRMTGVRADTQYF. CDR3 sequence (DNA): TGTGCCAGCAGCCGAATGACGGGAGTGAGGGCAGATACGCAGTATTTT.

This clonotype appeared many times. The chain links TRBV27 to TRBJ2-6; D gene unclear. V was trimmed by 5 bases and J by 0 bases, leaving 8 bases between them. CDR1 and CDR2 from the germline V gene are MNHEY and SMNVEV (reference sequence). The CDR3 is 15 residues long. The CDR3 DNA is TGTGCCAGCAGTCCCCCGAGCTCTGGGGCCAACGTCCTGACTTTC. It is translated as CASSPPSSGANVLTF.

Only a few counts were recorded for this clonotype. The chain carries TRBV20-1 and TRBJ1-1; D gene unclear. V shed 3 bases and J shed 6 bases, with 14 bases lying between them. The CDR3 runs 13 residues. Germline CDR1 reads DFQATT; CDR2 reads SNEGSKA (reference sequence). This CDR3 is CSASSLVGAEAFF. The DNA for the CDR3 is TGCAGTGCTAGCTCCCTAGTCGGGGCTGAAGCTTTCTTT.

V gene TRBV4-1 combines with J gene TRBJ2-3; weak D call: TRBD2 (6 bases). The length of the CDR3 is 15 residues. In germline, CDR1 is MGHRA, CDR2 YSYEKL. V was pared by 4 bases and J by 6 bases, with 17 bases between. CDR3 in amino acids: CASSRPHGTSDTQYF. The CDR3 DNA is TGCGCCAGCAGCCGCCCGCACGGGACTTCGGATACGCAGTATTTT.

The chain uses TRBV20-1 and TRBJ2-1, with D tentatively TRBD2 (6 bases). The CDR3 extends over 13 amino acids. Germline V gives CDR1 DFQATT, CDR2 SNEGSKA (reference sequence). Deletions cut 4 bases from V and 4 bases from J, with 11 bases between. The CDR3: CSAILATYNEQFF. The CDR3, as DNA: TGCAGTGCTATTCTAGCGACGTACAATGAGCAGTTCTTC.

CDR3 sequence reads: CASSPVGRDLVNEQFF. The CDR3 DNA reads as TGTGCCAGCAGTCCTGTCGGGAGGGATCTCGTCAATGAGCAGTTCTTC. V is TRBV28 and J is TRBJ2-1, with 8 positions matching TRBD2. The CDR3 extends over 16 amino acids. Unmatched junction bases numbered 12, after V lost 5 bases and J lost 6 bases. In germline, CDR1 is MDHEN, CDR2 SYDVKM.

The chain carries TRBV5-1 and TRBJ1-2, with D tentatively TRBD1 (5 bases). The germline V and J ends were trimmed by 0 bases and 3 bases, with 9 bases remaining between them. The germline V gene encodes CDR1 SGHRS and CDR2 YFSETQ. This CDR3 spans 14 amino acids. Here the CDR3 DNA reads TGCGCCAGCAGCTTGGAGGCCAGGGACTATGGCTACACCTTC. It is translated as CASSLEARDYGYTF.

The chain recombines TRBV5-1 with TRBJ2-5, with 12 bases matching TRBD2. The CDR3 is 17 residues long. V lost 1 base, J lost 4 bases, and 8 bases stayed unmatched. Germline CDR1 is SGHRS and CDR2 is YFSETQ. The CDR3 region has the DNA TGCGCCAGCAGCTTGCGACTAGCGGGAGTAAGGGGAGAGACCCAGTACTTC. The encoded protein is CASSLRLAGVRGETQYF.

This clonotype was picked up a small number of times. This rearrangement joins TRBV5-1 to TRBJ2-2; 8 nucleotides match TRBD2. The V gene end was trimmed by 1 base and the J gene end by 4 bases; junction bases not matched to a gene: 6. The germline V gene has CDR1 SGHRS and CDR2 YFSETQ. This CDR3 region has 16 residues. The CDR3 loop reads CASSLSNGGATGELFF. DNA for the CDR3: TGCGCCAGCAGCTTGTCGAACGGGGGGGCCACCGGGGAGCTGTTTTTT.

This clonotype showed up many times. The J gene is TRBJ2-1, the V gene TRBV12-3 or TRBV12-4; D is uncertain. The V end was cut by 3 bases, the J end by 10 bases, with 13 bases between. The CDR3 length is 13 residues. Written as DNA, the CDR3 is TGTGCCAGCAGTTTCGTTGGGCCGAGAGAGCAGTTCTTC. Residues: CASSFVGPREQFF.

The gene calls are TRBV5-6 and TRBJ2-7; D possibly matches TRBD1 or TRBD2 (6 bases each). Germline loops: CDR1 SGHDT, CDR2 YYEEEE. The V and J ends lost 3 bases and 2 bases respectively, with 15 bases between them. CDR3 length: 15 amino acids. CDR3 DNA sequence: TGTGCCAGCAGCTCTGACTGGGGGGCACCCTACGAGCAGTACTTC. Its translation: CASSSDWGAPYEQYF.

The chain recombines TRBV21-1 with TRBJ2-1; the tabulated D call, TRBD1, remains unverified against the DNA. TRBV21-1 is classified as a pseudogene. The CDR3 has 14 residues. DNA of the CDR3: TGTGCCAGCAGCGGGGGGGCCTCCTACAATGAGCAGTTCTTC. This encodes CASSGGASYNEQFF.

In this sample, this clonotype turned up many times. The chain links TRBV27 to TRBJ1-5, with D possibly TRBD1 on 5 matching bases. Germline V gives CDR1 MNHEY, CDR2 SMNVEV (reference sequence). This CDR3 is 14 amino acids long. Trimming took 0 bases from V and 5 from J, leaving 8 bases between them. CDR3 in amino acids: CASSLSGVHQPQHF. In DNA, the CDR3 is TGTGCCAGCAGTTTATCAGGGGTTCATCAGCCCCAGCATTTT.

Many counts were recorded for this clonotype. V and J are TRBV6-2 or TRBV6-3 and TRBJ2-2; TRBD2 is a possible D gene (6 bases). This CDR3 spans 16 amino acids. The germline V and J ends were trimmed by 2 bases and 2 bases, with 12 bases remaining between them. Germline CDR1 is MNHEY and CDR2 is SVGEGT. CDR3 in DNA: TGTGCCAGCAGTTACCTTGGGACTGATAACACCGGGGAGCTGTTTTTT. Protein product: CASSYLGTDNTGELFF.

The chain joins TRBV4-1 to TRBJ2-1; 10 bases are a match to TRBD2. CDR1 and CDR2 (germline): MGHRA, YSYEKL. J was trimmed by 8 bases and V by 2 bases; bases with no gene match: 12. CDR3 length: 17 residues. The chain's CDR3 is CASSQHPLAGVSHEQFF. CDR3 coding DNA: TGCGCCAGCAGCCAACACCCGCTAGCGGGAGTTTCCCATGAGCAGTTCTTC.

The J gene is TRBJ1-5, the V gene TRBV28; TRBD1 agrees at 8 bases. From germline, CDR1 is MDHEN and CDR2 SYDVKM. There are 15 residues in the CDR3. The ends lost 4 bases at V and 4 bases at J; junction bases unmatched: 6. The CDR3 DNA is TGTGCCAGCAGTTCTCTACAGGGGGGAAATCAGCCCCAGCATTTT. Its protein is CASSSLQGGNQPQHF.

V and J are TRBV25-1 and TRBJ2-5; no clear D gene. V lost 0 bases and J 1 base, leaving 6 bases between the germline ends. In germline, CDR1 is MGHDK, CDR2 SYGVNS. The CDR3 consists of 14 residues. The CDR3 region is CASSEYSAQETQYF. CDR3 in DNA: TGTGCCAGCAGTGAATATTCGGCCCAAGAGACCCAGTACTTC.

The chain couples TRBV5-1 to TRBJ2-3; a weak D match, TRBD2 (5 bases). Trimming took off 3 bases at V and 4 bases at J, with 9 bases between the two ends. Germline assignment: CDR1 SGHRS and CDR2 YFSETQ. The CDR3 covers 13 residues. As DNA, the CDR3 is TGCGCCAGCAGCTGGCTACTAGCAGATACGCAGTATTTT. It is translated as CASSWLLADTQYF.

This clonotype was detected a few times. The V gene is TRBV28, the J gene TRBJ2-7, with 7 bases aligning to TRBD2. CDR1 MDHEN and CDR2 SYDVKM come from the germline V gene. This CDR3 has 16 residues. J gave up 0 bases and V 2 bases, and 7 bases lay outside the gene matches. The DNA for the CDR3 is TGTGCCAGCAGTTTAGGTAGCGGGTACTTCTCCTACGAGCAGTACTTC. Protein product: CASSLGSGYFSYEQYF.

The chain carries TRBV4-2 and TRBJ2-7; 8 nucleotides line up with TRBD2. The V gene end was trimmed by 3 bases and the J gene end by 0 bases; junction bases not matched to a gene: 1. Germline loops: CDR1 LGHNA, CDR2 YNFKEQ. This CDR3 is built from 14 residues. The CDR3 bases are TGTGCCAGCAGCCAGGGGACTAGCTCCTACGAGCAGTACTTC. Translation gives CASSQGTSSYEQYF.